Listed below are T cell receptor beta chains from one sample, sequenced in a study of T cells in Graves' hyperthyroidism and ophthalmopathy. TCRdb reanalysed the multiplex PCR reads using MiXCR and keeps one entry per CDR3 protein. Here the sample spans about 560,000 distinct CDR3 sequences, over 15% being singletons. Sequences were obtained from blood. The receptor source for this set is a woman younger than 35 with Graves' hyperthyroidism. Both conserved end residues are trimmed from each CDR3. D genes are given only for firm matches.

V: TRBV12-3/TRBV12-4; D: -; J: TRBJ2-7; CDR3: ASKYGSGTSYEQY
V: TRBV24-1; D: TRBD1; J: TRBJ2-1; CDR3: AAGGQGMRQF
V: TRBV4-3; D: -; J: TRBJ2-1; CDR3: ASSQDYGSNEQF
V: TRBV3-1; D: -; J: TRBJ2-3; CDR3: ASSQYPGSLGDTQY
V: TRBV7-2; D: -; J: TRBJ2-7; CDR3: ASSFNYPSYEQY
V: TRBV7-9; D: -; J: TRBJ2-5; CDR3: ASSLYRRSGQETQY
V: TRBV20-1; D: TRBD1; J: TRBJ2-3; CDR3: SARVQDRDSTDTQY
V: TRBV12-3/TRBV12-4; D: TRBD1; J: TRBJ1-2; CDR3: ASSSRGRGYGYT
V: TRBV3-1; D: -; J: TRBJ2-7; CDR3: ASSQGDATYEQY
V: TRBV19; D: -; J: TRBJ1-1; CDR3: ASSETARNTEAF
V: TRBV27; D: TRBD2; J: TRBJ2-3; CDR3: ASSFFHMGGEDTQY
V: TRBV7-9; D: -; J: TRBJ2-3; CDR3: AGSITDTQY
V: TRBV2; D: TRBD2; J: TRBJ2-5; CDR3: ASRERGSQETQY
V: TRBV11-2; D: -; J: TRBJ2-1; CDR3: ASSSGYFNEQF
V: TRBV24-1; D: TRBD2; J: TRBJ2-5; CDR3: ATSDSRTSGGPLETQY
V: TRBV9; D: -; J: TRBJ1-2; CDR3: ASSGSGTYGYT
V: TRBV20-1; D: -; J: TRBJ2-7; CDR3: SARQAESSYEQY
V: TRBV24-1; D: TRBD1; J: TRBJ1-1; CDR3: ATSDRTGNTEAF
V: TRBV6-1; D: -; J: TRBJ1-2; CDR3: ASSGRVSTNYGYT
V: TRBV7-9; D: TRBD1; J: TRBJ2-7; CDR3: ASSPLQGVHYEQC
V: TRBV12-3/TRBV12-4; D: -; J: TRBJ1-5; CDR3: ASSFVSGALGVNQPQH
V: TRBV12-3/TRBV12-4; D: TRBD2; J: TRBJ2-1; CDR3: ASSFGSGGASNEQF
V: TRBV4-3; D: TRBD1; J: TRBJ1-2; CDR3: ASSQETGDDNYGYT
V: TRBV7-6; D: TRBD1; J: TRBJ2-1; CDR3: ASSQGTGNRNEQF
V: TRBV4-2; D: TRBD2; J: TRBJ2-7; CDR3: ASSRRTSGGSEQY
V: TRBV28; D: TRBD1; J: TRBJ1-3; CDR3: ASSFTPDRGGGNTIY
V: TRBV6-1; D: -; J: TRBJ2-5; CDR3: ASSPRDNDQETQY
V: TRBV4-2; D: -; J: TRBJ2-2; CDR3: ASSRSPEAGELF
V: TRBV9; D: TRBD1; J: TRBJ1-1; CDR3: ASSARQGTTGYTEAF
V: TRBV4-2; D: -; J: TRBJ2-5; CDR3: ASSRDGYSQETQY
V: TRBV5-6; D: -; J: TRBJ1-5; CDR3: ASRAGSPQH
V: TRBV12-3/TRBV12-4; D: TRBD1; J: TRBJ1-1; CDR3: ATGPGQNLNTEAF
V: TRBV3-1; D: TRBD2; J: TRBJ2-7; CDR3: ASSSTSGRARQY
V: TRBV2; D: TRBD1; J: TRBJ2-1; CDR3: ASSEVEQGALNGQF
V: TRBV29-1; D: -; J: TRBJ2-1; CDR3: SVESVSGEQF
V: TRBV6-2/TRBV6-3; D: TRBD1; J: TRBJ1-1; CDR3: ASSDGAGGLNTEAF
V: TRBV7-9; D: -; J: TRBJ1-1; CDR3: ASSLTSRNTEAF
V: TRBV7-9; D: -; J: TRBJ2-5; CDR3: ASSTRGAQETQY
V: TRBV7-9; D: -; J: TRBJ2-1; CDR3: ASSFIVSLTLSSYNEQF
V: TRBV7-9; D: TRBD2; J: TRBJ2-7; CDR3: ASERAGGYEQY
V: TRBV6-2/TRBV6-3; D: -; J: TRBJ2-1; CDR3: ASSLTRNEQF
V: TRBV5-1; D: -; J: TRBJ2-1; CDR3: ASSSSRDWNEQF
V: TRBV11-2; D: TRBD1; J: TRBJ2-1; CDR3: ASSPKLRDRVDQISYNEQF
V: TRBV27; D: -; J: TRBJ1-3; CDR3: ASSPYRELSGNTIY
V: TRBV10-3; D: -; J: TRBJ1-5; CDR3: AISDLGSGNQPQH
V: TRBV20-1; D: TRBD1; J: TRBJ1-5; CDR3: SASQGAPQPQH
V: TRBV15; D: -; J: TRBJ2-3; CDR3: ATSRDGRDTQY
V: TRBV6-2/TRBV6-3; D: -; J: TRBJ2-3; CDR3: ASSTQITDTQY
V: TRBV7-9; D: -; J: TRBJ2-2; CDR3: ASSPREEARTGELF
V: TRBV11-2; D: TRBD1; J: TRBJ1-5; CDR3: ASSLRDRGQPQH
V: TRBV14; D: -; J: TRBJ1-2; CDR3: ASSQGASWGGYT
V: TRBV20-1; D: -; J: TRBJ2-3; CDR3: SARVVAGQPQY
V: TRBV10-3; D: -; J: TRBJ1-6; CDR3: AISEPDRNNSPLH